The source of this T cell receptor (beta chain) is a study of T cells expressing NK-cell markers. Study-level information: Serological testing identified seven of the eight sequenced donors as HCMV-seropositive and one as seronegative.

TCRdb re-called the 5' RACE reads and gives one entry per CDR3 protein, without DNA. This sample contains about 260,000 distinct CDR3 sequences. This CDR3 contains 16 residues. CDR1 is SGHNT and CDR2 is YYREEE in the germline V gene (reference sequence). This chain uses TRBV5-4 with TRBJ2-3; without DNA, the TCRdb call of TRBD2 cannot be checked. Sequencing was done on a sample of blood T cells: a sorted CD56 or NKG2C T cell subset, CD4+ or CD8+ T cells, or bulk PBMC T cells (not recorded which). The receptor was isolated from a woman between 18 and 75 years old in good health. CDR3: CASSPGLAGLTDTQYF. Looking up the rest from reference TRBV5-4 and TRBJ2-3 gives the full variable domain: ETGVTQSPTHLIKTRGQQVTLRCSSQSGHNTVSWYQQALGQGPQFIFQYYREEENGRGNFPPRFSGLQFPNYSSELNVNALELDDSALYLCASSPGLAGLTDTQYFGPGTRLTVL.